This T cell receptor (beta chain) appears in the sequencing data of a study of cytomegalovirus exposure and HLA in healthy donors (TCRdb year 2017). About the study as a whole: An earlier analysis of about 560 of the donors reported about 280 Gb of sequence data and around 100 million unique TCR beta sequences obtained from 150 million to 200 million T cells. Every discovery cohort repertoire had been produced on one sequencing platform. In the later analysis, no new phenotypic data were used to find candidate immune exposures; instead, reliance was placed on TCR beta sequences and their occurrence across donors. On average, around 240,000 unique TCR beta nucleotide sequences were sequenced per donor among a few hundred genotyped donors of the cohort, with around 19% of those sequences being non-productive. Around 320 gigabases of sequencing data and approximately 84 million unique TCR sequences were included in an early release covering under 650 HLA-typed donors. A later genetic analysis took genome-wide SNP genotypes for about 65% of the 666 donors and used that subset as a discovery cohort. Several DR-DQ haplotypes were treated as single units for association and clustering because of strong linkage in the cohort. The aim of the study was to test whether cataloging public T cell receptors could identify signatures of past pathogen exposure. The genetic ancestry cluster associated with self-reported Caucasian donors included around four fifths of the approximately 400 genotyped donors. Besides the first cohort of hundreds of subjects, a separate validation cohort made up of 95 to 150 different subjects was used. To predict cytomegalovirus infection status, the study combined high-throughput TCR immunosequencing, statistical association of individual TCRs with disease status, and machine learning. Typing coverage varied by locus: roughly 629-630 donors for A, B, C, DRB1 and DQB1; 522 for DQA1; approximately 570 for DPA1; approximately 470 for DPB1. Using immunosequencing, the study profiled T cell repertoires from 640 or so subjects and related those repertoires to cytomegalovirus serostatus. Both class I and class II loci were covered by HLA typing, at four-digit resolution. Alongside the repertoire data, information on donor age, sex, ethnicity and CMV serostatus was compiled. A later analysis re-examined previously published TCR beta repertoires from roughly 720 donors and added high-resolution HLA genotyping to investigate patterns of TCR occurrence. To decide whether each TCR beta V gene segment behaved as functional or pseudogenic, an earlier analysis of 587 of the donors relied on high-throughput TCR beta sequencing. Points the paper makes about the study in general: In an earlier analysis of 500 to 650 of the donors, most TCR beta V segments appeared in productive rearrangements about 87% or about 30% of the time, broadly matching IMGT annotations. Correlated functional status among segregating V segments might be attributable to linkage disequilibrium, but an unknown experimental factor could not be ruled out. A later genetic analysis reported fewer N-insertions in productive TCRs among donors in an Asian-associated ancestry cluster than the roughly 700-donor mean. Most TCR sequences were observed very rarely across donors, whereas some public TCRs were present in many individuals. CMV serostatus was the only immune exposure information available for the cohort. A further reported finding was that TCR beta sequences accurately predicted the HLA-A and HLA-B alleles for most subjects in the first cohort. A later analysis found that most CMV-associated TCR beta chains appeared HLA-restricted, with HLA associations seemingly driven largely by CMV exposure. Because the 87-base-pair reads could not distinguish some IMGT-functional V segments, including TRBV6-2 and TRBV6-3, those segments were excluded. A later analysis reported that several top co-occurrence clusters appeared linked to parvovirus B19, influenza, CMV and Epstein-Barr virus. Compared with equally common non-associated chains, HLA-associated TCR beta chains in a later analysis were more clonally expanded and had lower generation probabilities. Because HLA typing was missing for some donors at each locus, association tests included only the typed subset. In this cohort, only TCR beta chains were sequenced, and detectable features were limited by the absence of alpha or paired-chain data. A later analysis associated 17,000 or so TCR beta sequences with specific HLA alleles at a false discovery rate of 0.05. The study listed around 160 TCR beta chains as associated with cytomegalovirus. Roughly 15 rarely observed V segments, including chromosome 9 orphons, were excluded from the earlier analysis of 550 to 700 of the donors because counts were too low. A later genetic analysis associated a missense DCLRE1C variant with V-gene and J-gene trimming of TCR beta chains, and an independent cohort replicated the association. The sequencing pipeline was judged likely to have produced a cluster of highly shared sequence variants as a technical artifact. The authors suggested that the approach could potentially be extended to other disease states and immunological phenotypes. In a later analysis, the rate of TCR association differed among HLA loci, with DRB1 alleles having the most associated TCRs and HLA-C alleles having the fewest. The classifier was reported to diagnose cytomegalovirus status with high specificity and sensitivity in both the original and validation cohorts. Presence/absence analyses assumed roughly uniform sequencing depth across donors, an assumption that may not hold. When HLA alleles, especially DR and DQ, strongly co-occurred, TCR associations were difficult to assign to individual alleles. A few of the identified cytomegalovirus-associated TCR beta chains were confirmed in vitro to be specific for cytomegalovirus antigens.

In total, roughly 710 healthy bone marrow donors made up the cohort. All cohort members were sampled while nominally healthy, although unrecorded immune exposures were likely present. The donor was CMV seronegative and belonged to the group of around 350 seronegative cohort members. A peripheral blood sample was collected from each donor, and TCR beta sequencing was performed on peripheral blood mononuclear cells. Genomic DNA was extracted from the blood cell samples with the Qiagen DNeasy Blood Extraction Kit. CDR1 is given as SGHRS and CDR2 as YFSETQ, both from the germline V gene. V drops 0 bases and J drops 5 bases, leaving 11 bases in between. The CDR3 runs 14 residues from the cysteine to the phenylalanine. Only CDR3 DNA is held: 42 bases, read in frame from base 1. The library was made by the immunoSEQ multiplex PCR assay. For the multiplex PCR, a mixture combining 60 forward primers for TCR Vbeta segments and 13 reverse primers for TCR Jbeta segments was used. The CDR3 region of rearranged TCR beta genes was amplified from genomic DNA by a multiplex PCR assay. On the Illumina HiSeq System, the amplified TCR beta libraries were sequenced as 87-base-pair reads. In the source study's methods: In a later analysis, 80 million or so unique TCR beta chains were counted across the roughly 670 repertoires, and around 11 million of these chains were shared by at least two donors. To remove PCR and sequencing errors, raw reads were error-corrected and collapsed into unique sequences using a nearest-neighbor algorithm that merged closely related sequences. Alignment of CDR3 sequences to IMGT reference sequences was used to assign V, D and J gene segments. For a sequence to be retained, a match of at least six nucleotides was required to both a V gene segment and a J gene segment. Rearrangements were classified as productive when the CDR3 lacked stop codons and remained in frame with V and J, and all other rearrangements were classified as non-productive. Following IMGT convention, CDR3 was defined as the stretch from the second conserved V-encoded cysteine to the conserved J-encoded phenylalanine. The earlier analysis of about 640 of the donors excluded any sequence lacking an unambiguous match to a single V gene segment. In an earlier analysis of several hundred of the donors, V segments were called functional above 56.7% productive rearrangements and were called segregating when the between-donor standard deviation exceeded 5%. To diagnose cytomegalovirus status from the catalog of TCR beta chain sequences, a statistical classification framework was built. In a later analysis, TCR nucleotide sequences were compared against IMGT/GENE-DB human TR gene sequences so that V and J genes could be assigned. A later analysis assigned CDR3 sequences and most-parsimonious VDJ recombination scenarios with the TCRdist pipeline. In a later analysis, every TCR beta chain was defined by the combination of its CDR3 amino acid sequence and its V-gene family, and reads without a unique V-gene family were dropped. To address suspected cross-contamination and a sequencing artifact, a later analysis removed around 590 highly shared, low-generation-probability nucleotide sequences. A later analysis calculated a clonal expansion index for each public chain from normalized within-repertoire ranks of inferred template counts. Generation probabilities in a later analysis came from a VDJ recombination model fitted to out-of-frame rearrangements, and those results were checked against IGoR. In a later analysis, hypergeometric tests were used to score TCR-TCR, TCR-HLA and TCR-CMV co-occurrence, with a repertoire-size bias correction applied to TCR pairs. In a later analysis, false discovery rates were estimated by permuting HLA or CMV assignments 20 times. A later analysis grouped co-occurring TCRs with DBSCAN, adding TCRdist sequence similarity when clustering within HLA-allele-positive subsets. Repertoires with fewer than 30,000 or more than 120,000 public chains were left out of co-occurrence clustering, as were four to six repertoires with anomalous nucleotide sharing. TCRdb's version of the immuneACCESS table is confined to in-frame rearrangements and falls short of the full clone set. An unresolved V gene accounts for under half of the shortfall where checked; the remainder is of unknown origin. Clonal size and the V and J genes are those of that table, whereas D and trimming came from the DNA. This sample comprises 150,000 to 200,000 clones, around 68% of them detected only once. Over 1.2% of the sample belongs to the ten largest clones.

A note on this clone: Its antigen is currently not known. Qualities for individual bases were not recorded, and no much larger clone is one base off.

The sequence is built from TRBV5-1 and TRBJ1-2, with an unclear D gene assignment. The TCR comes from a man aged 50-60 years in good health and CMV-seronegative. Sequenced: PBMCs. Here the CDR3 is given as CASSLGGWEYGYTF. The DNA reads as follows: TGCGCCAGCAGCTTGGGGGGTTGGGAGTATGGCTACACCTTC.